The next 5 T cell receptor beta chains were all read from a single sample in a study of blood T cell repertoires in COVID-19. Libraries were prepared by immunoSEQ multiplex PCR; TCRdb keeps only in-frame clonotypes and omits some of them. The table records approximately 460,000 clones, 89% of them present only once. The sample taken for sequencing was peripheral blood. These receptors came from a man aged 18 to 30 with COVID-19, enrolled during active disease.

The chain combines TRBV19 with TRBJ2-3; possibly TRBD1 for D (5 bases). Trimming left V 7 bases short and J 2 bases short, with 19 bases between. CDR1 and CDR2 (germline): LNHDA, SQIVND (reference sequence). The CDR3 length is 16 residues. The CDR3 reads CASTLDWGGATDTQYF. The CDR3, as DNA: TGTGCCAGTACCCTAGATTGGGGTGGGGCCACAGATACGCAGTATTTT.

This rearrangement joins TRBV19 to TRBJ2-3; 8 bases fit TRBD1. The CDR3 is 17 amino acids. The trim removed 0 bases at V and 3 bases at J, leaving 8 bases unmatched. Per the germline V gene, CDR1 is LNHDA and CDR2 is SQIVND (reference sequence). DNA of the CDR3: TGTGCCAGTAGTATAGAGTGGGAACAGGGGGTGACAGATACGCAGTATTTT. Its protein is CASSIEWEQGVTDTQYF.

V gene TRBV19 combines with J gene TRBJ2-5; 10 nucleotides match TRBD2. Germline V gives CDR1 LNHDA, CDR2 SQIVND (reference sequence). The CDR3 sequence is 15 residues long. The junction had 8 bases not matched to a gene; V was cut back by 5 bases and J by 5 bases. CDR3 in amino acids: CASSSLAGVRETQYF. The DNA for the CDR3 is TGTGCCAGTAGTTCGCTAGCGGGAGTCCGTGAGACCCAGTACTTC.

The CDR3 region has the DNA TGTGCCAGCAGAGAGACAGGGGATTACGAGCAGTACTTC. It codes for CASRETGDYEQYF. The rearrangement joins TRBV6-5 to TRBJ2-7, with 8 nucleotides matching TRBD1. Germline assignment: CDR1 MNHEY and CDR2 SVGAGI. The CDR3 contains 13 residues. V trimming: 6 bases; J trimming: 4 bases; junction bases outside the gene matches: 5.

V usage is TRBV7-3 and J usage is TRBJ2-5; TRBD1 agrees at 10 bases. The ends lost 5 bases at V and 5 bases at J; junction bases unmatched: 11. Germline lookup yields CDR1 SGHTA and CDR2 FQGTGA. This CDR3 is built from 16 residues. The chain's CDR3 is CASSAHPGQGDETQYF. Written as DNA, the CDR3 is TGTGCCAGCAGCGCTCATCCCGGACAGGGGGACGAGACCCAGTACTTC.